This record looks at one TCR beta chain sequence and its context. Via MiXCR, TCRdb re-called the RT-PCR reads, giving one row per CDR3 protein. The sample records hundreds of thousands of distinct CDR3 sequences, about 37% being singletons. V dropped 5 bases and J dropped 1 base, with 21 bases sitting between them. This CDR3 is built from 17 residues. CDR1 and CDR2 (germline): LNHNV, YYDKDF (reference sequence). These data belong to a study of patients and donors after allogeneic stem cell transplantation. Sequencing was carried out using blood, either unsorted or a sorted T cell fraction (not recorded which). The chain has TRBV15 and TRBJ2-7; D assignment may be TRBD1 or TRBD2 (5 bases each). The sequence was collected from a human donor who was either an allogeneic HSCT recipient or a stem cell or donor lymphocyte infusion donor (not recorded which). It is not recorded whose cells these are; they may come from a transplant donor. Written as DNA, the CDR3 is TGTGCCACCAGCTCCCAACGATTTCCGTGGGGGTCCTACGAGCAGTACTTC. It encodes CATSSQRFPWGSYEQYF.